The 19 T cell receptor beta chains below all came from one sample that was sequenced in a study of sequential checkpoint blockade in melanoma. Method: immunoSEQ multiplex PCR; TCRdb's copy keeps in-frame clones and lacks some. The sample includes under 25,000 clones, approximately 82% of them seen just once. Treatment: randomized to nivolumab then ipilimumab (arm A) or the reverse (arm B). This specimen was CD8+ T cells sorted from blood (inferred from file names), taken from a patient given nivolumab and ipilimumab in sequence. The receptors shown here come from a human donor with melanoma.

This clone has a single count. V gene TRBV7-9 combines with J gene TRBJ2-3; 9 bases map to TRBD2. CDR3 length: 15 amino acids. Per the germline V gene, CDR1 is SEHNR and CDR2 is FQNEAQ (reference sequence). The V segment lost 3 bases and the J segment 3 bases; nucleotides outside the gene matches: 4. The CDR3 loop reads CASSLASGMTDTQYF. The CDR3 bases are TGTGCCAGCAGCTTGGCTAGCGGGATGACAGATACGCAGTATTTT.

This rearrangement joins TRBV18 to TRBJ1-2, with D perhaps TRBD1 (6 bases). Trimming pared 2 bases from V and 8 bases from J, leaving 21 bases between. The CDR3 covers 16 residues. Germline V CDR1 and CDR2: KGHSH, LQKENI. The CDR3, as DNA: TGTGCCAGCTCACCAGGTCCAAACAGGGAAGGGGTCGGCTACACCTTC. It specifies CASSPGPNREGVGYTF.

V gene TRBV25-1 combines with J gene TRBJ2-1, with 7 bases that match TRBD2. V gave up 5 bases and J gave up 7 bases; unmatched junction bases: 11. Per germline, CDR1 MGHDK and CDR2 SYGVNS. The CDR3 spans 15 residues. The CDR3 protein is CASSREGALLNEQFF. The CDR3 DNA reads TGTGCCAGCAGTAGGGAGGGAGCCTTATTGAATGAGCAGTTCTTC.

The chain couples TRBV7-2 to TRBJ1-2, with no clear D. The CDR3 length is 14 residues. Deletions cut 11 bases from V and 1 base from J, with 17 bases between. CDR1 and CDR2 from the germline V gene are SGHTA and FQGNSA. In nucleotides, the CDR3 is TGTGCCTCCAGTGAGGCTTCCTTTAACTATGGCTACACCTTC. Translation gives CASSEASFNYGYTF.

The CDR3 sequence: CASSSGTGGSNTGELFF. Written as DNA, the CDR3 is TGCGCCAGCAGCTCCGGGACAGGGGGGTCGAACACCGGGGAGCTGTTTTTT. The V gene is TRBV5-1, the J gene TRBJ2-2, with 11 bases lining up with TRBD1. The germline gives CDR1 SGHRS, CDR2 YFSETQ. This CDR3 has 17 amino acids. V lost 3 bases and J lost 0; bases outside the gene matches: 4.

V usage is TRBV28 and J usage is TRBJ2-7; 12 nucleotides line up with TRBD2. The germline CDR1 and CDR2 sequences are MDHEN and SYDVKM. Trimming at V came to 8 bases and at J to 0 bases, leaving 8 bases not matched to a gene. The CDR3 loop spans 16 amino acids. CDR3 sequence: CASQGLAGFISYEQYF. The CDR3 nucleotides are TGTGCCAGCCAAGGACTAGCGGGATTTATCTCCTACGAGCAGTACTTC.

The rearrangement links TRBV18 to TRBJ2-2; D ambiguous. The CDR3 length is 12 residues. Germline V gives CDR1 KGHSH, CDR2 LQKENI. V was pared by 6 bases and J by 6 bases, with 8 bases between. The CDR3 loop reads CASSPEAGELFF. The CDR3, as DNA: TGTGCCAGCTCTCCAGAGGCCGGGGAGCTGTTTTTT. Full variable domain (remainder filled in from reference TRBV18 and TRBJ2-2): NAGVMQNPRHLVRRRGQEARLRCSPMKGHSHVYWYRQLPEEGLKFMVYLQKENIIDESGMPKERFSAEFPKEGPSILRIQQVVRGDSAAYFCASSPEAGELFFGEGSRLTVL.

The V gene is TRBV5-1, the J gene TRBJ2-5; the D gene is possibly TRBD1 (6 bases). Germline-derived CDR1 and CDR2 are SGHRS and YFSETQ. The ends were cut back, 4 bases at V and 2 bases at J, with 12 bases in the middle. This CDR3 is built from 14 residues. The CDR3 sequence: CASSPGHTQETQYF. The DNA for the CDR3 is TGCGCCAGCAGCCCGGGACACACACAAGAGACCCAGTACTTC.

The gene calls are TRBV7-2 and TRBJ2-7, with TRBD2 matching 12 bases. The CDR3 length is 15 residues. J was trimmed by 5 bases and V by 1 base; bases with no gene match: 3. Germline values: CDR1 SGHTA, CDR2 FQGNSA. The CDR3: CASSLVRTSGNEQYF. CDR3 DNA sequence: TGTGCCAGCAGCTTAGTTCGGACTAGCGGGAACGAGCAGTACTTC.

J is TRBJ2-3 and V is TRBV14; possible D gene TRBD1, 6 bases. There are 14 residues in the CDR3. Trimming left V 5 bases short and J 1 base short, with 10 bases between. Germline CDR1 and CDR2: SGHDN and FVKESK. The CDR3 loop is CASSTRQGTDTQYF. The CDR3 DNA sequence: TGTGCCAGCAGCACACGACAGGGCACAGATACGCAGTATTTT.

The chain carries TRBV9 and TRBJ2-1; 8 nucleotides agree with TRBD2. The germline V gene has CDR1 SGDLS and CDR2 YYNGEE. V lost 0 bases, J lost 2 bases, and 1 base stayed unmatched. The CDR3 is 15 residues long. The CDR3 loop reads CASSVVGRAYNEQFF. CDR3 DNA: TGTGCCAGCAGCGTAGTCGGGAGGGCCTACAATGAGCAGTTCTTC.

This chain connects TRBV7-9 to TRBJ2-5, with D uncertain. The V end was cut by 2 bases, the J end by 5 bases, with 12 bases between. Germline V gives CDR1 SEHNR, CDR2 FQNEAQ (reference sequence). This CDR3 is built from 14 residues. The CDR3 nucleotides are TGTGCCAGCAGCTTAAGTAGATTACGGGAGACCCAGTACTTC. Translated, it gives CASSLSRLRETQYF. Full variable domain (rest looked up from reference TRBV7-9 and TRBJ2-5): DTGVSQNPRHKITKRGQNVTFRCDPISEHNRLYWYRQTLGQGPEFLTYFQNEAQLEKSRLLSDRFSAERPKGSFSTLEIQRTEQGDSAMYLCASSLSRLRETQYFGPGTRLLVL.

This chain uses TRBV7-9 with TRBJ2-7; 8 bases align to TRBD2. Germline V gene sequence: CDR1 SEHNR, CDR2 FQNEAQ (reference sequence). Trimming removed 5 bases from V and 0 bases from J; junction bases left unmatched: 6. The CDR3 spans 15 residues. CDR3 DNA sequence: TGTGCCAGCAGCCCCAGCGGGAGCAGCTCCTACGAGCAGTACTTC. Its translation: CASSPSGSSSYEQYF.

The chain has TRBV15 and TRBJ2-3; 10 nucleotides match TRBD2. Germline V gene sequence: CDR1 LNHNV, CDR2 YYDKDF (reference sequence). The CDR3 is made up of 16 amino acids. With 3 bases clipped from V and 4 bases from J, the junction kept 7 bases outside the gene matches. CDR3 bases: TGTGCCACCAGCAGCGCTAGCGGGAGTAGCTCAGATACGCAGTATTTT. This sequence encodes CATSSASGSSSDTQYF.

The CDR3 reads CASSQGNTEAFF. In nucleotides, the CDR3 is TGTGCCAGTTCACAGGGGAACACTGAAGCTTTCTTT. The V gene is TRBV7-2, the J gene TRBJ1-1, with D maybe TRBD1 (6 bases). This CDR3 spans 12 amino acids. Germline values: CDR1 SGHTA, CDR2 FQGNSA. Trimming left V 9 bases short and J 1 base short, with 9 bases between.

This clone was counted only a few times. The rearrangement joins TRBV5-1 to TRBJ2-7, with D possibly TRBD1 on 6 matching bases. The V end lost 0 bases, the J end lost 3 bases, and 10 bases lay between the germline ends. Germline lookup yields CDR1 SGHRS and CDR2 YFSETQ. There are 14 residues in the CDR3. CDR3 residues: CASSLAVQGYEQYF. DNA of the CDR3: TGCGCCAGCAGCTTGGCCGTACAGGGCTACGAGCAGTACTTC.

The chain joins TRBV2 to TRBJ2-5; tentatively, D is TRBD2 (6 bases). The CDR3 spans 15 residues. The V end was cut by 3 bases, the J end by 0 bases, with 11 bases between. Germline CDR1 SNHLY, CDR2 FYNNEI. The CDR3 spells CASSEDWGDQETQYF. CDR3 DNA sequence: TGTGCCAGCAGTGAGGACTGGGGGGACCAAGAGACCCAGTACTTC.

The rearrangement uses TRBV6-1 and TRBJ2-7, with D possibly being TRBD2 (6 bases). The CDR3 sequence is 14 residues long. In germline, CDR1 is MNHNS, CDR2 SASEGT. V shed 6 bases and J shed 4 bases, with 16 bases lying between them. The CDR3 coding sequence is TGTGCCAGCAGACCCGGAGGGAGCTTATACGAGCAGTACTTC. This codes for CASRPGGSLYEQYF.

This clone turned up a few times. V usage is TRBV7-9 and J usage is TRBJ2-7; the match to TRBD2 covers 8 bases. V gave up 5 bases and J gave up 1 base; unmatched junction bases: 10. This CDR3 is 16 amino acids long. Germline-derived CDR1 and CDR2 are SEHNR and FQNEAQ (reference sequence). Here the CDR3 DNA reads TGTGCCAGCAGCCCGGGGGGGGAGCGGGCTTCCTACGAGCAGTACTTC. As protein: CASSPGGERASYEQYF.